This section outlines one TCR beta chain sequence together with its context. Mismatch with germline at one junction end may stem from a read error. The record originates from a study of blood T cell repertoires in COVID-19. The overall study: Acute and convalescent COVID-19 specimens originated in the United States, Italy and Spain. Nucleic acid was either cDNA or gDNA, and it came from T cells, B-cell-depleted T cells, or PBMCs.

In the authors' methods: Estimated nucleated cell counts came from reference gene primer amplification. The assay was immunoSEQ multiplex PCR, and TCRdb's table has in-frame clones only and misses some. V, J and clone size were drawn from that table, and D and trimming were deduced from the DNA. The table records approximately 180,000 clones, approximately 83% of them present only once. The CDR3 consists of 13 residues. Germline lookup yields CDR1 MNHEY and CDR2 SMNVEV (reference sequence). The receptor was derived from a human donor with active or convalescent COVID-19. The donor label of this sample is uncertain. The specimen sequenced was peripheral blood. This chain uses TRBV27 with TRBJ1-1, with a weak D call TRBD1 (5 bases). The CDR3 DNA follows: TGTGCCTGCAGACAGCTCATGAACACTGAAGCTTTCTTT. This encodes CACRQLMNTEAFF.